This T cell receptor beta chain was documented in a study of blood T cell repertoires in COVID-19. Study-wide context: PBMCs, B-cell-depleted T cells, or T cells provided the cDNA or gDNA that made up the material.

The assay was immunoSEQ multiplex PCR, and TCRdb's table has in-frame clones only and misses some. Of 150,000 to 200,000 clones in the sample, around nine tenths are singletons; the top ten hold 5% to 8.5%. V was pared by 6 bases and J by 4 bases, with 10 bases of the junction left unmatched. CDR3 size: 16 residues. Per germline, CDR1 MDHEN and CDR2 SYDVKM. Enrollees, about 18 to 95 years old, lived in approximately 25 US areas. Categorization into cohorts depended on clinical history that participants reported. This TCR was sampled from a woman aged 45-65 years who had recovered from COVID-19. The sample consisted of PBMCs or T cells enriched from blood (not recorded which). The J gene is TRBJ1-2, the V gene TRBV28; 11 bases are a match to TRBD1. CDR3 sequence: CASSPGQGVSTYGYTF. In nucleotides, the CDR3 is TGTGCCAGCAGCCCGGGACAGGGGGTATCCACCTATGGCTACACCTTC.